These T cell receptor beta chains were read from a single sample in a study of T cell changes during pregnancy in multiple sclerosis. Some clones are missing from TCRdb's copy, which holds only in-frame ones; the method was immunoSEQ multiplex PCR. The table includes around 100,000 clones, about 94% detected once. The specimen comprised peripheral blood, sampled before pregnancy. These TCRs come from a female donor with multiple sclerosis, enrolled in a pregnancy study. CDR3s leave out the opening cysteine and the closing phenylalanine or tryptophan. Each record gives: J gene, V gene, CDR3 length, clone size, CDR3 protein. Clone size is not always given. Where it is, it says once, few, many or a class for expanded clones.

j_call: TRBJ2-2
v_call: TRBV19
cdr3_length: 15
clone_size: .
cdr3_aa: ASSMKTSGFHAGELF

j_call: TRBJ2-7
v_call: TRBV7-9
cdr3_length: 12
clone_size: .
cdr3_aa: ASSLIQGADEQY

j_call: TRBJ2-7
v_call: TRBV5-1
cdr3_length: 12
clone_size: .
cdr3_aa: ASSLTGGLVEQY

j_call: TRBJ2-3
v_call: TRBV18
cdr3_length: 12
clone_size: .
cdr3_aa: ASSPPGGTDTQY

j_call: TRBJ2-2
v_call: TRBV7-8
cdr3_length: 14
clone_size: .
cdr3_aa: ASSVLAGGEGGELF

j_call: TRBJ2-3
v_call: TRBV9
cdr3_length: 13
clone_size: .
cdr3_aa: ASSVGQTHTDTQY

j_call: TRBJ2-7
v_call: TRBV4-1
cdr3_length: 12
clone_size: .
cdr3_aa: ASSQAPVTYEQY

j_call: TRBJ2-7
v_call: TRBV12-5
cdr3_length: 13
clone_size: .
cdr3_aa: ASGLVTSGTYEQY

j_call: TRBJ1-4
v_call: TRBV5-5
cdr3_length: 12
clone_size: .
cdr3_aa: ASSLVGTPEKLF

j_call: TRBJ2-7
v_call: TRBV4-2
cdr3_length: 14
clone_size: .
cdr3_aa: ASSIGTGGFGYEQY

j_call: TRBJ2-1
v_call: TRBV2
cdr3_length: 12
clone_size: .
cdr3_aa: ASGSGGSYNEQF

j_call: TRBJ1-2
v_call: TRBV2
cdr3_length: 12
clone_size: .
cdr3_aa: ASSEAPGVGGYT

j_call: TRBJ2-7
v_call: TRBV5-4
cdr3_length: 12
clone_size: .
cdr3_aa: ASSLGLDPYEQY

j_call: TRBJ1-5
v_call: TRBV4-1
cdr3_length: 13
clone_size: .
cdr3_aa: ASSQDRSHNQPQH

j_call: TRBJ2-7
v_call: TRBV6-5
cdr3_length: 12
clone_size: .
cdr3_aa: ASSPPGQGGEQY

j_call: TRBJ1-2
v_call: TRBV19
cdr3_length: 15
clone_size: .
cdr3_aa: ASTDQERTGGFHGYT

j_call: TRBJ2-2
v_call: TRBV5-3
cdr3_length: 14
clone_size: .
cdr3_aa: ARSSGLAEFTGELF

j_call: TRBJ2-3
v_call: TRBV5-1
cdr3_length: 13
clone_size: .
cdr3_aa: ASSLRASDTDTQY

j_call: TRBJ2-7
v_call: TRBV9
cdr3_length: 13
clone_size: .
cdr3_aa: ASSVEPGSTGEQY

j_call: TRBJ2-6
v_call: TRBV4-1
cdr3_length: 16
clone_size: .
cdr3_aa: ASSQTGAHLSGANVLT

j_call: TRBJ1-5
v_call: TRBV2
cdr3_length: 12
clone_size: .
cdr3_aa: ASSAQGVSQPQH

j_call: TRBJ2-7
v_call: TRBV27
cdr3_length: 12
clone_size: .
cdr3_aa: ASSLSGVHYEQY

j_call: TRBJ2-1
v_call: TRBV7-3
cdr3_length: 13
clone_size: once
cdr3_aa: ASSSGLADYNEQF

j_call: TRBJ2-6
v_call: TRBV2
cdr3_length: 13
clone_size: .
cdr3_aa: ASSGLTPGANVLT

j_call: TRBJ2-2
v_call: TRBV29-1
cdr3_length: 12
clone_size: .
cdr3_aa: SVGTSANTGELF

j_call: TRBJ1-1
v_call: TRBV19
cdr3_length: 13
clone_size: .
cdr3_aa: ASSPRTLGNTEAF

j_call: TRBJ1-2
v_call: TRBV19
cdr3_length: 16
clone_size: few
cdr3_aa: ASSPQLRNLGANYGYT

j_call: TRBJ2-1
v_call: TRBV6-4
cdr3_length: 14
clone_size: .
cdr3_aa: ASSDSRESSYNEQF

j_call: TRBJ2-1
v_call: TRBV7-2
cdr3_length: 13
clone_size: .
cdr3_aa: ASSLASSFPNEQF

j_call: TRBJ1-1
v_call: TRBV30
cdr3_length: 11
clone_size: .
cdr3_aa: AWSAAGTGTSF

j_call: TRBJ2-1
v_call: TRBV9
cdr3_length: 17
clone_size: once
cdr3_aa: ASSAHPGLLPPVDNEQF

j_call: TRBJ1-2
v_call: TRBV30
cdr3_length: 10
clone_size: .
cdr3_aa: AWSVPGDGYT

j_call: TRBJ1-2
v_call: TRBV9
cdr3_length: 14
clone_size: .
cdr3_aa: ASSPTVMPTDYGYT

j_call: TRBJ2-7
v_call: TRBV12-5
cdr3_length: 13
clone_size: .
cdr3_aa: ASGSSRDRYHEQY

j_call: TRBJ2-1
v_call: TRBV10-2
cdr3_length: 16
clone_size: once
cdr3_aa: ASSVGLAGGLAYNEQF

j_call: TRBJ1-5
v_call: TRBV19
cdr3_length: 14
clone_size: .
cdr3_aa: ASSPTDRGFDQPQH

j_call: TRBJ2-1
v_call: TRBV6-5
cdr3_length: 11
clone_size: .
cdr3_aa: ASSYAGGNEQF

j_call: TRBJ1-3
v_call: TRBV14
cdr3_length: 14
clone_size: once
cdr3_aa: ASSQDRPGSGNTIY

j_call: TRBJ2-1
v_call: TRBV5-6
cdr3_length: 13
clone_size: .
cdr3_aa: ASSFPGLAGDEQF

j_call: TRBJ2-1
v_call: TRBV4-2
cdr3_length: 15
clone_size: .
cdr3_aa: ASSQQPDKSSYNEQF

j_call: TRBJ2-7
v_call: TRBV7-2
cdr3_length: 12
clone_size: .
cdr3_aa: ASSLEDSIYEQY

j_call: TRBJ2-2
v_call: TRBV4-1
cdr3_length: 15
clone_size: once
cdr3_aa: ASSQDFLRGGGGELF

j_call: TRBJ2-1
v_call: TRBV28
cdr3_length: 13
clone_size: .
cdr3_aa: ASSATSGARNEQF

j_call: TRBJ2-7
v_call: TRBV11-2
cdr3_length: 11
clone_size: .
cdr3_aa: ASSSGTFYEQY

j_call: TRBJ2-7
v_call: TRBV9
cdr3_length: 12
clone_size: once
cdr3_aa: ASSAGLALNEQY

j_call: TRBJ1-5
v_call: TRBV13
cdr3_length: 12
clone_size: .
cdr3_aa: ASSLGRGNQPQH

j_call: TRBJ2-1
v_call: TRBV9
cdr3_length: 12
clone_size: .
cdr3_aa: ASSVSTAYNEQF